The 2 T cell receptor beta chains reported below all come from one sample, sequenced in a study of T-cell memory formation after mild COVID-19. TCRdb itself ran the 5' RACE reads through MiXCR, one entry per CDR3 protein. Of about 290,000 distinct CDR3 sequences listed, more than 15% were seen once; the top ten hold 20% to 25%. Sequenced input: PBMCs or a T cell subset sorted from them (not recorded which). All receptors derive from a man aged 18-30 years who had mild COVID-19 (a few samples of this study predate the infection). Cell type and time point are not known.

This sequence joins TRBV4-3 and TRBJ2-6; TRBD1 matches at 7 bases. The junction had 4 bases not matched to a gene; V was cut back by 0 bases and J by 2 bases. CDR1 LGHNA and CDR2 YSLEER come from the germline V gene. CDR3 length: 17 residues. The DNA for the CDR3 is TGCGCCAGCAGCCAAGATCCCGACAGGGCTGGGGCCAACGTCCTGACTTTC. Translating gives CASSQDPDRAGANVLTF.

The rearrangement links TRBV7-2 to TRBJ1-1; 7 positions match TRBD1. Germline trimming cut 3 bases from V and 1 base from J; bases unmatched to any gene: 5. Germline CDR1 reads SGHTA; CDR2 reads FQGNSA. The length of the CDR3 is 15 residues. The CDR3 here is CASSLVAGGNTEAFF. CDR3 nucleotide sequence: TGTGCCAGCAGCTTGGTTGCAGGGGGGAACACTGAAGCTTTCTTT.